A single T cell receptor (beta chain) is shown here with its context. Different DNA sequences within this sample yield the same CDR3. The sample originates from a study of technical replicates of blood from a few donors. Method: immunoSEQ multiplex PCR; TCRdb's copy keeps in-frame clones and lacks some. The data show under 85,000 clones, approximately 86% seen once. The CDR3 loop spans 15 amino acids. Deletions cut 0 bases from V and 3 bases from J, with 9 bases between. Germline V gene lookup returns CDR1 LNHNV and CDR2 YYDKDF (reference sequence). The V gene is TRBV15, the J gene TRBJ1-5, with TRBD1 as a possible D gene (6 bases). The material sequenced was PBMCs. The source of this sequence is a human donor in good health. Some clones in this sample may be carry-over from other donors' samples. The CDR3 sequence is CATSRDQGNNQPQHF. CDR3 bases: TGTGCCACCAGCAGAGATCAGGGGAACAATCAGCCCCAGCATTTT.